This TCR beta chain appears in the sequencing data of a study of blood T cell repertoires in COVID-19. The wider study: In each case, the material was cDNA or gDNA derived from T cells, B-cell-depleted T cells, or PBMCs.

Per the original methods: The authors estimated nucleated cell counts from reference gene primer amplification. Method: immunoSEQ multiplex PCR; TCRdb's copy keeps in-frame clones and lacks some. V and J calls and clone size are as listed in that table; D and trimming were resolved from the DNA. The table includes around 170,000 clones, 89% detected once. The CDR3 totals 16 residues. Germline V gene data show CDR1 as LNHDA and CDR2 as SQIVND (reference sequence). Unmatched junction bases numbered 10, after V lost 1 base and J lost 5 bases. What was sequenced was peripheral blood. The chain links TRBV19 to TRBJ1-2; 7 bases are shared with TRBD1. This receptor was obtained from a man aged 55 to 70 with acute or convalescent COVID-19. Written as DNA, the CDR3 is TGTGCCAGTAGTATAGGGCGGGACAGAAAGGGATATGGCTACACCTTC. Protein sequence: CASSIGRDRKGYGYTF.